This T cell receptor beta chain was profiled in a study of post-analysis software for immune sequencing data. Study results and limitations: Higher frequency in patients than in controls was seen for roughly five TRBV segments, with TRBV5-6, TRBV5-1 and TRBV20-1 among them.

The CDR3 runs 14 residues. CDR1 is KGHDR, CDR2 SFDVKD, per germline. Trimming removed 4 bases from V and 9 bases from J; junction bases left unmatched: 6. cDNA libraries for TCR beta contained unique molecular identifiers. Via MiXCR, TCRdb re-called the PCR reads, giving one row per CDR3 protein. Of 700,000 to 800,000 distinct CDR3 sequences listed, roughly 30% were seen once; the top ten hold more than 0.45%. On this clonotype itself: Antigen specificity is unknown.

This clonotype was obtained from a girl between 10 and 17 years old with multiple sclerosis. V is TRBV24-1 and J is TRBJ2-7; 12 bases match TRBD1. The sequenced sample consisted of blood. The DNA of the CDR3 is TGTGCCACCAGTGAACCCGGGACAGGGGGCGGGCAGTACTTC. Translated, it gives CATSEPGTGGGQYF.